This T cell receptor (beta chain) was captured in a study of Tregs in tolerant kidney transplant recipients. Study information: An approximately three-day belatacept mixed lymphocyte reaction, sometimes plus 5-day graft donor restimulation, preceded CD4+CD25+CD127- sorting. Recipient cells were told from donor cells by antibody staining. General study results and limits: This study did not directly address biological reproducibility. Tregs expanded with activated donor B cells seemed most donor-specific.

The table came from immunoSEQ multiplex PCR; TCRdb's copy has only in-frame clones and leaves some out. The data hold about 20,000 clones, with 50% to 70% observed a single time. Concerning this clone itself: Its cognate antigen is unknown.

From germline, CDR1 is SGHDN and CDR2 FVKESK. The CDR3 length is 12 residues. V was pared by 7 bases and J by 0 bases, with 1 base between. V and J are TRBV14 and TRBJ2-6; D is ambiguous. The source material was Tregs from blood cultured with allogeneic cells. This sequence was found in a human donor in good health. The CDR3 protein is CASNSGANVLTF. CDR3 DNA: TGTGCCAGCAACTCTGGGGCCAACGTCCTGACTTTC.